This TCR beta chain originates from a study of blood T cell repertoires in COVID-19. The CDR3 contains 16 residues. Germline V lookup: CDR1 MNHEY, CDR2 SMNVEV (reference sequence). With 3 bases removed from V and 6 bases from J, the gap between germline ends came to 20 bases. Method: immunoSEQ multiplex PCR; TCRdb's copy keeps in-frame clones and lacks some. The sample lists about 18,000 clones, approximately 91% occurring once. The origin of this receptor is a human donor in a cohort sampled during active COVID-19. The sequenced sample consisted of peripheral blood. This sequence joins TRBV27 and TRBJ1-2; the D gene is possibly TRBD1 (6 bases). For the CDR3, the DNA is TGTGCCAGCAGTTTCCTACCCCCCACACAGGGAGATGGCTACACCTTC. Translation: CASSFLPPTQGDGYTF.